These 31 T cell receptor beta chains were all obtained from the same sample, sequenced in a study of T cell repertoires in cytomegalovirus infection. A single record per CDR3 protein comes from TCRdb applying MiXCR to the reads. The sample lists around 440,000 distinct CDR3 sequences; around 11% were seen once. Input material: PBMCs. The receptor source for this set is a human donor in good health (CMV status not recorded). Some clones in this sample may be carry-over from other donors' samples.

There are many counts of this clonotype. V gene TRBV9 combines with J gene TRBJ2-5, with 12 positions matching TRBD2. This CDR3 spans 15 amino acids. CDR1 and CDR2 from the germline V gene are SGDLS and YYNGEE. Trimming cost V 0 bases and J 4 bases; bases outside gene matches: 1. The CDR3 sequence is CASSVETSGGETQYF. In DNA, the CDR3 is TGTGCCAGCAGCGTAGAGACTAGCGGGGGAGAGACCCAGTACTTC.

This clonotype was counted ten times or more. V and J are TRBV12-3 or TRBV12-4 and TRBJ2-7, with unresolved D. There are 13 residues in the CDR3. The V end lost 3 bases, the J end lost 3 bases, and 9 bases lay between the germline ends. CDR3 amino acids: CASSFRPGYEQYF. The CDR3 coding sequence is TGTGCCAGCAGTTTCCGGCCAGGCTACGAGCAGTACTTC.

This clonotype came up many times. This sequence joins TRBV12-3 or TRBV12-4 and TRBJ2-5; D gene ambiguous. The CDR3 loop spans 13 amino acids. V lost 3 bases to trimming and J lost 3 bases, with 8 bases between them. CDR3 region: CASSFGQKETQYF. DNA of the CDR3: TGTGCCAGCAGTTTCGGGCAGAAAGAGACCCAGTACTTC.

This clonotype was detected ten times or more. V gene TRBV5-1 combines with J gene TRBJ2-7; 9 bases fit TRBD1. Germline V gene lookup returns CDR1 SGHRS and CDR2 YFSETQ. The CDR3 spans 15 residues. Losses at the gene ends were 3 bases for V and 6 bases for J; bases not matched to a gene: 10. The CDR3 loop is CASSSSGTGSTEQYF. The CDR3 DNA reads as TGCGCCAGCAGCTCGTCCGGGACAGGGAGCACCGAGCAGTACTTC.

This clonotype has ten or more counts. The gene calls are TRBV10-3 and TRBJ1-2, with D uncertain. Germline values: CDR1 ENHRY, CDR2 SYGVKD. This CDR3 comprises 12 residues. The V gene lost 3 bases and the J gene lost 5 bases, with 7 bases spanning the gap. CDR3 nucleotide sequence: TGTGCCATCAGTGAACCGTCATATGGCTACACCTTC. It encodes CAISEPSYGYTF.

The rearrangement links TRBV2 to TRBJ2-1; 14 positions agree with TRBD2. The length of the CDR3 is 15 residues. With 5 bases clipped from V and 9 bases from J, the junction kept 6 bases outside the gene matches. Germline V gene data show CDR1 as SNHLY and CDR2 as FYNNEI. The CDR3 reads CASSTGLAGVREQFF. In DNA, the CDR3 is TGTGCCAGCAGTACGGGACTAGCGGGAGTCCGTGAGCAGTTCTTC.

This clonotype appeared many times. This CDR3 is CASSPSGGANYGYTF. CDR3 DNA sequence: TGTGCCAGCTCACCCTCGGGAGGGGCTAACTATGGCTACACCTTC. This chain uses TRBV18 with TRBJ1-2; weak D call: TRBD1 (5 bases). CDR3 length: 15 amino acids. Germline V gene sequence: CDR1 KGHSH, CDR2 LQKENI. With 3 bases removed from V and 0 bases from J, the gap between germline ends came to 11 bases.

CDR3 region: CSVGYRARGTGELFF. CDR3 bases: TGCAGCGTCGGCTACAGGGCAAGAGGGACCGGGGAGCTGTTTTTT. This rearrangement joins TRBV29-1 to TRBJ2-2; weak D call: TRBD1 (6 bases). The CDR3 is 15 amino acids. Trimming cost V 6 bases and J 5 bases, with 19 bases left between them. Per germline, CDR1 SQVTM and CDR2 ANQGSEA.

Only a few counts were recorded for this clonotype. The rearrangement joins TRBV5-1 to TRBJ1-2, with TRBD1 identical over 7 bases. The V segment lost 4 bases and the J segment 4 bases; nucleotides outside the gene matches: 4. CDR3 length equals 13 residues. Germline-derived CDR1 and CDR2 are SGHRS and YFSETQ. CDR3 in amino acids: CASSMTGIYGYTF. CDR3 DNA: TGCGCCAGCAGCATGACAGGGATCTATGGCTACACCTTC.

This chain joins TRBV9 and TRBJ1-5; 9 bases agree with TRBD1. The CDR3 runs to 15 residues. Trimming cost V 1 base and J 7 bases; bases outside gene matches: 6. Looked up from germline, CDR1 is SGDLS and CDR2 is YYNGEE. CDR3 loop: CASSVTGGPGQPQHF. Here the CDR3 DNA reads TGTGCCAGCAGCGTAACAGGGGGCCCTGGACAGCCCCAGCATTTT.

This clonotype was counted between two and nine times. This rearrangement joins TRBV20-1 to TRBJ2-5, with a possible D match to TRBD1 (7 bases). CDR3 length: 15 residues. Trimming cost V 5 bases and J 4 bases, with 20 bases left between them. Germline V gene data show CDR1 as DFQATT and CDR2 as SNEGSKA (reference sequence). The CDR3 loop reads CSADRVEGSGETQYF. The CDR3 DNA reads TGCAGTGCTGACAGGGTGGAGGGGTCGGGAGAGACCCAGTACTTC.

This clonotype was recorded at least ten times. The chain recombines TRBV12-3 or TRBV12-4 with TRBJ1-2; D perhaps matches TRBD1 (5 bases). V gave up 1 base and J gave up 3 bases, with 6 bases separating them. The CDR3 consists of 13 residues. The CDR3 spells CASSLGGDYGYTF. For the CDR3, the DNA is TGTGCCAGCAGTTTAGGAGGGGACTATGGCTACACCTTC.

The rearrangement uses TRBV28 and TRBJ2-7, with 8 bases aligning to TRBD1. The germline V gene has CDR1 MDHEN and CDR2 SYDVKM. This CDR3 has 12 amino acids. J lost 10 bases, V lost 2 bases, and 4 bases had no gene match. Here the CDR3 reads CASSLTGQGQYF. The CDR3 region has the DNA TGTGCCAGCAGTTTAACAGGACAGGGACAGTACTTC.

This clonotype was observed a few times. The chain uses TRBV30 and TRBJ2-2; D ambiguous. The CDR3 runs to 13 residues. The V end was cut by 3 bases, the J end by 5 bases, with 10 bases between. CDR1 is GTSNPN, CDR2 SVGIG, per germline (reference sequence). This CDR3 is CAWRVSRTGELFF. DNA of the CDR3: TGTGCCTGGAGAGTTTCGCGTACCGGGGAGCTGTTTTTT.

The chain couples TRBV7-9 to TRBJ1-5, with a weak D call TRBD1 (5 bases). Trimming left V 4 bases short and J 6 bases short, with 13 bases between. The germline V gene has CDR1 SEHNR and CDR2 FQNEAQ (reference sequence). This CDR3 has 14 amino acids. In DNA form, the CDR3 reads TGTGCCAGCAGCTCTCAGGGTTTCAGTCAGCCCCAGCATTTT. This codes for CASSSQGFSQPQHF.

Many counts were recorded for this clonotype. The rearrangement joins TRBV11-2 to TRBJ2-5; 8 nucleotides line up with TRBD1. CDR3 length equals 14 residues. CDR1 is SGHAT, CDR2 FQNNGV, per germline. Germline trimming cut 5 bases from V and 4 bases from J; bases unmatched to any gene: 6. The CDR3 nucleotides are TGTGCCAGCAGCGCAACAGGGGGTCGAGAGACCCAGTACTTC. Translated: CASSATGGRETQYF.

The chain recombines TRBV20-1 with TRBJ1-4, with D perhaps TRBD1 (5 bases). Germline V gene data show CDR1 as DFQATT and CDR2 as SNEGSKA (reference sequence). This CDR3 is built from 19 residues. With 0 bases removed from V and 0 bases from J, the gap between germline ends came to 20 bases. CDR3: CSARDQTASYLSTNEKLFF. The CDR3 DNA sequence: TGCAGTGCTAGAGATCAGACAGCCTCATACCTTTCAACTAATGAAAAACTGTTTTTT.

In this sample, this clonotype turned up many times. V and J are TRBV12-3 or TRBV12-4 and TRBJ1-1; D not certain. The CDR3 loop spans 15 amino acids. V lost 8 bases and J lost 11, with 27 bases in between. The CDR3 sequence is CASADSPIDGNLAFF. The CDR3 nucleotides are TGTGCCAGCGCCGATTCCCCCATTGACGGAAATCTGGCTTTCTTT.

Many counts were recorded for this clonotype. The chain joins TRBV5-6 to TRBJ2-7, with TRBD1 identical over 8 bases. This CDR3 contains 15 residues. Germline CDR1 reads SGHDT; CDR2 reads YYEEEE. Trimming took 0 bases from V and 1 from J; bases not matched to a gene: 3. The CDR3 loop reads CASSLETGGSYEQYF. Here the CDR3 DNA reads TGTGCCAGCAGCTTGGAAACAGGGGGGTCCTACGAGCAGTACTTC. Filled out from reference TRBV5-6 and TRBJ2-7, the complete variable domain reads DAGVTQSPTHLIKTRGQQVTLRCSPKSGHDTVSWYQQALGQGPQFIFQYYEEEERQRGNFPDRFSGHQFPNYSSELNVNALLLGDSALYLCASSLETGGSYEQYFGPGTRLTVT.

The chain has TRBV9 and TRBJ2-2; 7 nucleotides line up with TRBD1. Germline CDR1 SGDLS, CDR2 YYNGEE. V shed 9 bases, J shed 1 base, and the junction held 15 bases outside the gene matches. The CDR3 sequence is 17 residues long. The CDR3 region is CATTSTPGTVNTGELFF. The DNA for the CDR3 is TGTGCCACCACCTCAACACCCGGGACAGTGAACACCGGGGAGCTGTTTTTT.

This clonotype was seen ten or more times. The chain is built from TRBV24-1 and TRBJ2-5, with D tentatively TRBD2 (5 bases). Germline V gene lookup returns CDR1 KGHDR and CDR2 SFDVKD. The CDR3 is 13 amino acids. Trimming shortened V by 5 bases and J by 5 bases, and 11 bases separated the two germline ends. This CDR3 is CATSVGGGETQYF. The DNA for the CDR3 is TGTGCCACCAGTGTAGGAGGTGGTGAGACCCAGTACTTC.

This clonotype showed up many times. The chain combines TRBV7-9 with TRBJ1-3; tentative D call: TRBD1 (5 bases). V lost 10 bases to trimming and J lost 0 bases, with 13 bases between them. This CDR3 has 14 amino acids. CDR1 is SEHNR, CDR2 FQNEAQ, per germline (reference sequence). The CDR3 DNA is TGTGCCATCCAGGGTTGGGACTCTGGAAACACCATATATTTT. This sequence encodes CAIQGWDSGNTIYF.

This clonotype was recorded at least ten times. The chain employs TRBV12-3 or TRBV12-4 and TRBJ2-7; tentatively, D is TRBD1 (6 bases). This CDR3 is 13 amino acids long. The V end was cut by 5 bases, the J end by 3 bases, with 11 bases between. CDR3: CASSIGTFYEQYF. CDR3 nucleotide sequence: TGTGCCAGCAGTATAGGGACATTCTACGAGCAGTACTTC.

This clonotype was recorded at least ten times. The V gene is TRBV7-3, the J gene TRBJ2-5; D gene uncertain. CDR1 is SGHTA and CDR2 is FQGTGA in the germline V gene. The CDR3 contains 14 residues. V shed 5 bases and J shed 2 bases, with 12 bases lying between them. The CDR3 region is CASSPTFSQETQYF. CDR3 bases: TGTGCCAGCAGCCCAACATTTAGTCAAGAGACCCAGTACTTC.

This clonotype occurred a few times. The chain is built from TRBV27 and TRBJ2-3; tentative D call: TRBD2 (6 bases). V lost 0 bases, J lost 5 bases, and 18 bases lay in between. The CDR3 contains 17 residues. Germline V gene sequence: CDR1 MNHEY, CDR2 SMNVEV (reference sequence). CDR3 sequence (DNA): TGTGCCAGCAGTTTATCGGTGGGACTTCCGCCTGAAGATACGCAGTATTTT. Residues: CASSLSVGLPPEDTQYF.

This clonotype has just a few counts. The chain is built from TRBV6-5 and TRBJ2-1; weak D call: TRBD1 (6 bases). V was pared by 6 bases and J by 4 bases, with 13 bases between. Germline loops: CDR1 MNHEY, CDR2 SVGAGI. The length of the CDR3 is 14 residues. The chain's CDR3 is CASRQRGGYNEQFF. The DNA of the CDR3 is TGTGCCAGCAGGCAACGAGGGGGTTACAATGAGCAGTTCTTC.

In its sample, this clonotype was seen many times. The V gene is TRBV7-9, the J gene TRBJ1-6, with D unclear. V was pared by 10 bases and J by 0 bases, with 10 bases between. From germline, CDR1 is SEHNR and CDR2 FQNEAQ (reference sequence). The CDR3 runs to 14 residues. The CDR3 loop reads CATARSSYNSPLHF. CDR3 bases: TGTGCCACAGCGAGATCCTCCTATAATTCACCCCTCCACTTT.

The sample holds one count of this clonotype. An end of the junction does not agree with germline; a read error may underlie this. The rearrangement uses TRBV24-1 and TRBJ2-2; D is unresolved. Germline-derived CDR1 and CDR2 are KGHDR and SFDVKD. The CDR3 spans 17 residues. CDR3 in amino acids: CANSDFFLYQNTGELFF. The CDR3 nucleotides read TGTGCCAACAGTGATTTTTTCCTTTACCAGAACACCGGGGAGCTGTTTTTT.

The chain employs TRBV4-2 and TRBJ1-2; 7 positions agree with TRBD1. CDR1 is LGHNA and CDR2 is YNFKEQ in the germline V gene. This CDR3 has 12 residues. V shed 3 bases and J 8 bases; nucleotides not matched to a gene: 3. CDR3 coding DNA: TGTGCCAGCAGCCACCACAGGGGCGGCTACACCTTC. This codes for CASSHHRGGYTF.

This clonotype has ten or more counts. The chain is built from TRBV19 and TRBJ2-3, with 7 positions matching TRBD1. There are 15 residues in the CDR3. Germline V gene data show CDR1 as LNHDA and CDR2 as SQIVND (reference sequence). Losses at the gene ends were 9 bases for V and 0 bases for J; bases not matched to a gene: 9. For the CDR3, the DNA is TGTGCCAGCCGACAGGGTGCTTTTAGCACAGATACGCAGTATTTT. It yields the protein CASRQGAFSTDTQYF.

The gene calls are TRBV20-1 and TRBJ1-1, with D unclear. CDR3 length: 12 residues. V gave up 3 bases and J gave up 6 bases, with 11 bases separating them. The germline CDR1 and CDR2 sequences are DFQATT and SNEGSKA (reference sequence). The CDR3: CSARGNRAEAFF. DNA for the CDR3: TGCAGTGCTAGGGGAAATAGGGCTGAAGCTTTCTTT.